Below, 10 T cell receptor beta chains from the same sample are listed, as sequenced in a study of blood T cell repertoires in COVID-19. Clones were sequenced by immunoSEQ multiplex PCR, and TCRdb holds only the in-frame ones, with some missing. The sample lists about 240,000 clones; roughly 83% were seen once. The sequencing sample was made of peripheral blood. These receptors originate from a woman aged 80 or older with acute or convalescent COVID-19.

This clone has only one observation. The rearrangement joins TRBV6-2 or TRBV6-3 to TRBJ1-1; TRBD1 might be the D (5 bases). The V end was cut by 5 bases, the J end by 3 bases, with 10 bases between. The CDR3 totals 13 residues. The V gene's germline CDR1 is MNHEY and CDR2 SVGEGT. The CDR3 is CASSRDFYTEAFF. In DNA form, the CDR3 reads TGTGCCAGCAGTAGGGACTTTTACACTGAAGCTTTCTTT.

The genes are TRBV28 and TRBJ1-5; tentatively, D is TRBD1 (5 bases). Germline values: CDR1 MDHEN, CDR2 SYDVKM. Trimming shortened V by 3 bases and J by 8 bases, and 14 bases separated the two germline ends. The CDR3 loop spans 14 amino acids. The CDR3 reads CASSLGGGGKPQHF. CDR3 in DNA: TGTGCCAGCAGTTTGGGAGGCGGGGGTAAGCCCCAGCATTTT.

This sequence joins TRBV16 and TRBJ1-1, with TRBD1 matching 8 bases. CDR1 is KGHSY and CDR2 is FQNENV in the germline V gene. The CDR3 is made up of 16 amino acids. V gave up 5 bases and J gave up 1 base; unmatched junction bases: 9. CDR3 loop: CASSAGTGDANTEAFF. CDR3 coding DNA: TGTGCCAGCAGCGCCGGGACAGGCGATGCGAACACTGAAGCTTTCTTT. Filled out from reference TRBV16 and TRBJ1-1, the complete variable domain reads GEEVAQTPKHLVRGEGQKAKLYCAPIKGHSYVFWYQQVLKNEFKFLISFQNENVFDETGMPKERFSAKCLPNSPCSLEIQATKLEDSAVYFCASSAGTGDANTEAFFGQGTRLTVV.

A single count supports this clone. V gene TRBV28 combines with J gene TRBJ2-1; 9 bases fit TRBD2. Germline V CDR1 and CDR2: MDHEN, SYDVKM. The CDR3 is 15 residues long. The junction had 10 bases not matched to a gene; V was cut back by 4 bases and J by 9 bases. CDR3 in amino acids: CASSSHGTSSGEQFF. The CDR3 DNA follows: TGTGCCAGCAGTTCCCATGGGACTAGCAGCGGTGAGCAGTTCTTC.

This rearrangement joins TRBV4-2 to TRBJ1-6, with 12 bases aligning to TRBD1. CDR1 and CDR2 from the germline V gene are LGHNA and YNFKEQ. This CDR3 has 16 residues. V shed 5 bases, J shed 7 bases, and the junction held 6 bases outside the gene matches. The CDR3 spells CASSGGQGATNSPLHF. In DNA, the CDR3 is TGTGCCAGCAGCGGGGGACAGGGGGCCACCAATTCACCCCTCCACTTT.

V is TRBV9 and J is TRBJ1-1; D remains ambiguous. Germline V gene data show CDR1 as SGDLS and CDR2 as YYNGEE. Trimming removed 4 bases from V and 0 bases from J, with 7 bases in between. There are 13 residues in the CDR3. CDR3 bases: TGTGCCAGCAGCCCCAGGCTGAACACTGAAGCTTTCTTT. Its translation: CASSPRLNTEAFF.

The chain uses TRBV6-1 and TRBJ1-4; TRBD1 agrees at 8 bases. Germline CDR1 and CDR2: MNHNS and SASEGT. The V and J ends lost 1 base and 10 bases, in that order; junction bases with no gene match: 11. CDR3 length: 16 amino acids. The CDR3 bases are TGTGCCAGCAGTGAAGGGGCACAGGGGGTCATGGGAAAACTGTTTTTT. It yields the protein CASSEGAQGVMGKLFF.

The rearrangement links TRBV28 to TRBJ1-2; 12 nucleotides agree with TRBD1. The CDR3 length is 16 residues. In germline, CDR1 is MDHEN, CDR2 SYDVKM. The V gene end was trimmed by 1 base and the J gene end by 5 bases; junction bases not matched to a gene: 5. The CDR3 spells CASSLSGQGARYGYTF. In nucleotides, the CDR3 is TGTGCCAGCAGTTTATCGGGACAGGGGGCGAGATATGGCTACACCTTC.

The chain carries TRBV28 and TRBJ1-3; D remains ambiguous. The CDR3 covers 16 residues. Germline V CDR1 and CDR2: MDHEN, SYDVKM. Trimming cost V 5 bases and J 0 bases, with 14 bases left between them. This CDR3 is CASSPPRGSSGNTIYF. CDR3 DNA sequence: TGTGCCAGCAGTCCTCCTCGAGGGAGCTCTGGAAACACCATATATTTT. Full variable domain (remainder filled in from reference TRBV28 and TRBJ1-3): DVKVTQSSRYLVKRTGEKVFLECVQDMDHENMFWYRQDPGLGLRLIYFSYDVKMKEKGDIPEGYSVSREKKERFSLILESASTNQTSMYLCASSPPRGSSGNTIYFGEGSWLTVV.

Many counts were recorded for this clone. The genes are TRBV2 and TRBJ1-6; 11 positions agree with TRBD1. V lost 8 bases and J lost 17; bases outside the gene matches: 17. The CDR3 covers 15 residues. Germline V gene lookup returns CDR1 SNHLY and CDR2 FYNNEI. Here the CDR3 reads CASSPVGTGGTLIHF. CDR3 nucleotide sequence: TGTGCCAGCTCCCCGGTCGGGACAGGGGGGACTCTGATCCACTTT.